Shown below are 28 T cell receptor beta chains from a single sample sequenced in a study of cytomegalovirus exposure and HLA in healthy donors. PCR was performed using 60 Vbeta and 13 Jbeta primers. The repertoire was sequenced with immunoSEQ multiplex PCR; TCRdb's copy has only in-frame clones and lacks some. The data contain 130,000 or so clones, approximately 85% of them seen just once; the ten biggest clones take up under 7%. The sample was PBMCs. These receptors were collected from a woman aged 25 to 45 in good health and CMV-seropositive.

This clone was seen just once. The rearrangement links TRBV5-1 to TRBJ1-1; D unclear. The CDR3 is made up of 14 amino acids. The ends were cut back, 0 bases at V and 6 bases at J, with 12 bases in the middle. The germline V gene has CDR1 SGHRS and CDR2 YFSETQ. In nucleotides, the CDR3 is TGCGCCAGCAGCTTGGCCGGGAACACGGCTGAAGCTTTCTTT. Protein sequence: CASSLAGNTAEAFF.

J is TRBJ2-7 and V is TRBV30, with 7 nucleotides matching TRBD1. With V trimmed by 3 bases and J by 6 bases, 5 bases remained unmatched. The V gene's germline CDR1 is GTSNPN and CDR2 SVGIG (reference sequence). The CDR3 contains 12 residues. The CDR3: CAWRAYRGEQYF. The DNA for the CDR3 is TGTGCCTGGAGGGCGTACAGGGGCGAGCAGTACTTC.

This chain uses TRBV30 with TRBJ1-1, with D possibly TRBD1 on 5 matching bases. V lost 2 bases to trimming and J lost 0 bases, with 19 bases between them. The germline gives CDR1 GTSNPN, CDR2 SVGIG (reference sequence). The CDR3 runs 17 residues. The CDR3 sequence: CAWSRDFREGMNTEAFF. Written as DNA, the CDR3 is TGTGCCTGGAGTCGGGACTTCAGGGAGGGCATGAACACTGAAGCTTTCTTT.

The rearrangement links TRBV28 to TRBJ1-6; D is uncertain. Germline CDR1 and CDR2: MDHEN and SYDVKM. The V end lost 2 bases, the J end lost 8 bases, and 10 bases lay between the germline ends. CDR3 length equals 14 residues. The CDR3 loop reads CASSLGEVYSPLHF. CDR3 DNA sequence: TGTGCCAGCAGTTTAGGGGAGGTGTATTCACCCCTCCACTTT.

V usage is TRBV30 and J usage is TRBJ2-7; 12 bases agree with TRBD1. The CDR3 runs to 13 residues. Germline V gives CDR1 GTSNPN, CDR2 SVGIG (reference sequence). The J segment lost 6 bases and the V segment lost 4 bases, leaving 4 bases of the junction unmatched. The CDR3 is CAWTGTGGFEQYF. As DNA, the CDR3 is TGTGCCTGGACCGGGACAGGGGGCTTCGAGCAGTACTTC. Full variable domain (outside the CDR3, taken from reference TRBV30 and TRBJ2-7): SQTIHQWPATLVQPVGSPLSLECTVEGTSNPNLYWYRQAAGRGLQLLFYSVGIGQISSEVPQNLSASRPQDRQFILSSKKLLLSDSGFYLCAWTGTGGFEQYFGPGTRLTVT.

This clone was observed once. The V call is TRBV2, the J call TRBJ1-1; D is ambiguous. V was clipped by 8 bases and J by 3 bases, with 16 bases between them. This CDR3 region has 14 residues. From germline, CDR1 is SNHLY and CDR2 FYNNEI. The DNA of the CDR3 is TGTGCCAGCTTGAACGAGCCCCAATACACTGAAGCTTTCTTT. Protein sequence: CASLNEPQYTEAFF.

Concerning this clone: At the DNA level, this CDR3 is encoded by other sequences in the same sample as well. In DNA, the CDR3 is TGTGCCAGCAGTCCGGGACAGGGGGGTGGCACAGATACGCAGTATTTT. Amino acids: CASSPGQGGGTDTQYF. The rearrangement uses TRBV7-9 and TRBJ2-3, with 11 bases fitting TRBD1. The V gene's germline CDR1 is SEHNR and CDR2 FQNEAQ (reference sequence). The CDR3 totals 16 residues. V was clipped by 6 bases and J by 1 base; unmatched bases: 6.

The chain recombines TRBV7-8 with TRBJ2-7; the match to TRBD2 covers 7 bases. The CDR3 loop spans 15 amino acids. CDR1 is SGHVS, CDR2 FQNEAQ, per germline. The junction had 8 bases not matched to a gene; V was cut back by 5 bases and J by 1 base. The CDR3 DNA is TGTGCCAGCAGCATCCTAGCGGTTCTTTCCTACGAGCAGTACTTC. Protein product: CASSILAVLSYEQYF.

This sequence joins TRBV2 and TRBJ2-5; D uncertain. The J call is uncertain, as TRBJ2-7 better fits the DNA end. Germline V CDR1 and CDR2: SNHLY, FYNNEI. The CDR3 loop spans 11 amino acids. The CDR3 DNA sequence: TGTGCCAGCAGCCAAGAATACGAGCAGTACTTC. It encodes CASSQEYEQYF.

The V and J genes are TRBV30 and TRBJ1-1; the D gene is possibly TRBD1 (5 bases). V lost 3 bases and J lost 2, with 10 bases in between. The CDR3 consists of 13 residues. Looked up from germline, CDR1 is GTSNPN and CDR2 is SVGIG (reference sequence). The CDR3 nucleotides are TGTGCCTGGAGCCTAGACAGTAACACTGAAGCTTTCTTT. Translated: CAWSLDSNTEAFF.

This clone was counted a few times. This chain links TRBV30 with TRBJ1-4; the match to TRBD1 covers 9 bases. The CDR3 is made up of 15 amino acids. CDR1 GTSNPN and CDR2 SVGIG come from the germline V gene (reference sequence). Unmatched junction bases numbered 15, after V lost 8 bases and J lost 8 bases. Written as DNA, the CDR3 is TGTGCCCATGAGGGACAGGGTGGAAATCGAGAAAAACTGTTTTTT. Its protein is CAHEGQGGNREKLFF.

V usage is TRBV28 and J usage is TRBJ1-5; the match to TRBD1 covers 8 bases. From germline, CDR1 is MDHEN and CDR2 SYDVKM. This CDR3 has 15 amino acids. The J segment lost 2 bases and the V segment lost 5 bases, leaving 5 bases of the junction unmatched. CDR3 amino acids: CASSLWGQGNQPQHF. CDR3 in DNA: TGTGCCAGCAGTCTCTGGGGACAGGGCAATCAGCCCCAGCATTTT.

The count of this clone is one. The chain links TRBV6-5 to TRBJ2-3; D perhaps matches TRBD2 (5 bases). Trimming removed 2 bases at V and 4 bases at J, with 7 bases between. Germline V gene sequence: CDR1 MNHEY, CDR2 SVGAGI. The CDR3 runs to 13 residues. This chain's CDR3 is CASSYPGSDTQYF. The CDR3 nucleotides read TGTGCCAGCAGTTACCCGGGATCAGATACGCAGTATTTT.

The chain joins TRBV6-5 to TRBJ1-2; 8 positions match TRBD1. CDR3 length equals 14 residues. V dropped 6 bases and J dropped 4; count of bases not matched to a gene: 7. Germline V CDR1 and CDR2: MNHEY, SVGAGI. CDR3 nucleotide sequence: TGTGCCAGCAGCCCCGGGACAGGCATCTATGGCTACACCTTC. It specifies CASSPGTGIYGYTF.

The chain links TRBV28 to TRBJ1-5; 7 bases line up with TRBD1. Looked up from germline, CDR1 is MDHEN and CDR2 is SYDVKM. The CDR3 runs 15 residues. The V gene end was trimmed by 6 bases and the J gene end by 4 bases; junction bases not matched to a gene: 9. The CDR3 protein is CASRSGQAENQPQHF. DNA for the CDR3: TGTGCCAGCAGATCTGGACAGGCGGAAAATCAGCCCCAGCATTTT. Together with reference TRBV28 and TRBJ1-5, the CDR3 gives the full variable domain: DVKVTQSSRYLVKRTGEKVFLECVQDMDHENMFWYRQDPGLGLRLIYFSYDVKMKEKGDIPEGYSVSREKKERFSLILESASTNQTSMYLCASRSGQAENQPQHFGDGTRLSIL.

The CDR3 DNA sequence: TGTGCCAGCAGTTACTCGGTGGGGAGAGAGACCCAGTACTTC. As protein: CASSYSVGRETQYF. V and J are TRBV6-5 and TRBJ2-5, with TRBD2 as a possible D gene (5 bases). The CDR3 consists of 14 residues. The V gene's germline CDR1 is MNHEY and CDR2 SVGAGI. V was clipped by 0 bases and J by 4 bases, with 9 bases between them.

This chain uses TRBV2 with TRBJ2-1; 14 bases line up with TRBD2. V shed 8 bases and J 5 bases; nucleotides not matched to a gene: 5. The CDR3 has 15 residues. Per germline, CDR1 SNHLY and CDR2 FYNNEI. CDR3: CASARLAGGNNEQFF. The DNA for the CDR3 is TGTGCCAGCGCTAGACTAGCGGGAGGGAACAATGAGCAGTTCTTC.

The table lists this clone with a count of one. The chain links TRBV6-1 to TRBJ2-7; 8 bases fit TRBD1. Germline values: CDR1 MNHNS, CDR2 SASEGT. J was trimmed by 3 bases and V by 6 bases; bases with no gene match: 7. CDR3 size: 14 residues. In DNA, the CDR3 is TGTGCCAGCAGAACCGGGACAGGCGGCTACGAGCAGTACTTC. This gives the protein CASRTGTGGYEQYF.

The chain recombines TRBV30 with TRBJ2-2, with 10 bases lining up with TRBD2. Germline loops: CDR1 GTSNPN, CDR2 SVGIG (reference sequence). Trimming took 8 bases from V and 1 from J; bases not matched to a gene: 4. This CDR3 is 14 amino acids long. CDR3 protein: CAGRLAGNTGELFF. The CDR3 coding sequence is TGTGCCGGCCGACTAGCGGGGAACACCGGGGAGCTGTTTTTT.

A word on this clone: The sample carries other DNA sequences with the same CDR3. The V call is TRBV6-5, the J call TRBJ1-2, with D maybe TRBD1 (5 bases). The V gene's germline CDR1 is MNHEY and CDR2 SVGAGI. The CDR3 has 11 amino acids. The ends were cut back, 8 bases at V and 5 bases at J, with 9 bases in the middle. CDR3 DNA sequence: TGTGCCAGCTCCTCAGGGTATGGCTACACCTTC. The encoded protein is CASSSGYGYTF.

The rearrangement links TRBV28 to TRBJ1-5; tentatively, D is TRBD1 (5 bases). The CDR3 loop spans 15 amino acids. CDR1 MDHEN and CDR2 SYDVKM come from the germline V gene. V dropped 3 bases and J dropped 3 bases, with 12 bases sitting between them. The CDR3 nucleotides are TGTGCCAGCAGTTTTATCCAGGGTGACAATCAGCCCCAGCATTTT. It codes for CASSFIQGDNQPQHF.

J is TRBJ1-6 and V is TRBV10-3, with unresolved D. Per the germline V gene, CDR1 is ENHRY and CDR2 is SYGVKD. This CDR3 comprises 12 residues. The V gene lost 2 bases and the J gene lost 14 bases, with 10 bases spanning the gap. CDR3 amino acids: CAISEPGGSLHF. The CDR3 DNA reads TGTGCCATCAGTGAGCCTGGCGGCTCCCTCCACTTT.

CDR3 DNA sequence: TGTGCCAGCAGCTTAGCAATCACAGATACGCAGTATTTT. Amino acids: CASSLAITDTQYF. The chain has TRBV11-3 and TRBJ2-3; no definite D call. V lost 1 base, J lost 2 bases, and 4 bases lay in between. CDR1 and CDR2 (germline): SGHNT, YENEEA. There are 13 residues in the CDR3.

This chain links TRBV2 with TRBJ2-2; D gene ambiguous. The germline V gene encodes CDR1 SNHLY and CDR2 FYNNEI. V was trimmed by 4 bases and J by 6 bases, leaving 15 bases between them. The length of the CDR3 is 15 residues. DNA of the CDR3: TGTGCCAGCAGTGGAGGTGAAGTCTCCCCCGGGGAGCTGTTTTTT. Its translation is CASSGGEVSPGELFF.

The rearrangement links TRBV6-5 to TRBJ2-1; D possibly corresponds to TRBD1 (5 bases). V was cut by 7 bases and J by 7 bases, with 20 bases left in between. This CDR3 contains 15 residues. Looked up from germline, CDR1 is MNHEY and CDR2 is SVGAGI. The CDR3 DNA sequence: TGTGCCAGCAATCAATCCCGGACACCCTCTAATGAGCAGTTCTTC. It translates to CASNQSRTPSNEQFF.

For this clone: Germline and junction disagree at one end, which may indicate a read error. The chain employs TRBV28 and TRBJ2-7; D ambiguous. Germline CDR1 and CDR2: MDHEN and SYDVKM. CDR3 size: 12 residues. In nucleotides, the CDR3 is TGTGCCAGCAGCCTCACAGCTGCTAATCCCCAATTC. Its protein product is CASSLTAANPQF.

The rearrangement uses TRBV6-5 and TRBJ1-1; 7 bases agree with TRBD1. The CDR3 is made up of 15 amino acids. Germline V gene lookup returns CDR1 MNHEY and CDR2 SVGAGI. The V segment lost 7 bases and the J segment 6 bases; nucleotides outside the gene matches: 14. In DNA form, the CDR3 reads TGTGCCAGCAAATCCTTATCCGACAGGGCCTCTGAAGCTTTCTTT. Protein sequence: CASKSLSDRASEAFF.

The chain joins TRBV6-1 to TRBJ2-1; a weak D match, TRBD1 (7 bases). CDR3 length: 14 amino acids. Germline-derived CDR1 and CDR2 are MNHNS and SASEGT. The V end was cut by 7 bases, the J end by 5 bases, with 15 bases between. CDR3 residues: CASMRRDRNNEQFF. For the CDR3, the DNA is TGTGCCAGCATGAGGCGGGACAGAAACAATGAGCAGTTCTTC.